Following are 8 T cell receptor beta chains from one sample sequenced in a study of cytomegalovirus exposure and HLA in healthy donors. The PCR used 60 Vbeta and 13 Jbeta primers. Some clones are missing from TCRdb's copy, which holds only in-frame ones; the method was immunoSEQ multiplex PCR. The sample lists approximately 150,000 clones; over 60% were seen once. Sequenced sample: PBMCs. The receptors come from a female donor in good health and CMV-seronegative.

This clone was seen only a few times. The rearrangement uses TRBV2 and TRBJ1-5; no clear D gene. The CDR3 covers 12 residues. V shed 7 bases and J shed 5 bases, with 9 bases lying between them. Germline loops: CDR1 SNHLY, CDR2 FYNNEI. DNA of the CDR3: TGTGCCAGCAATATGAGGGATCAGCCCCAGCATTTT. Protein: CASNMRDQPQHF.

The V gene is TRBV7-6, the J gene TRBJ1-1, with D possibly being TRBD1 (6 bases). V was trimmed by 8 bases and J by 0 bases, leaving 10 bases between them. CDR1 is SGHVS, CDR2 FNYEAQ, per germline. The CDR3 runs to 13 residues. The CDR3 DNA reads as TGTGCCAGCGTAGGGGGGGTGAACACTGAAGCTTTCTTT. Protein sequence: CASVGGVNTEAFF.

This chain uses TRBV2 with TRBJ2-7; 9 positions match TRBD1. CDR3 length: 15 residues. Germline V lookup: CDR1 SNHLY, CDR2 FYNNEI. V lost 3 bases, J lost 3 bases, and 6 bases stayed unmatched. CDR3 nucleotide sequence: TGTGCCAGCAGTGAGGAACAGGGGGCAAGCTACGAGCAGTACTTC. Amino acid sequence: CASSEEQGASYEQYF.

The chain has TRBV7-3 and TRBJ2-3, with 14 bases aligning to TRBD2. Germline loops: CDR1 SGHTA, CDR2 FQGTGA. V shed 1 base, J shed 3 bases, and the junction held 6 bases outside the gene matches. The CDR3 is 18 residues long. CDR3 sequence reads: CASSLNGLAGGVTDTQYF. The CDR3 DNA reads TGTGCCAGCAGCTTAAACGGACTAGCGGGGGGCGTGACAGATACGCAGTATTTT. Filled out from reference TRBV7-3 and TRBJ2-3, the complete variable domain reads GAGVSQTPSNKVTEKGKYVELRCDPISGHTALYWYRQSLGQGPEFLIYFQGTGAADDSGLPNDRFFAVRPEGSVSTLKIQRTERGDSAVYLCASSLNGLAGGVTDTQYFGPGTRLTVL.

CDR3 amino acids: CASNPHPGQGRGREKLFF. The CDR3 DNA reads TGTGCCAGCAACCCCCACCCCGGACAGGGGAGGGGTAGGGAAAAACTGTTTTTT. The chain is built from TRBV28 and TRBJ1-4, with 9 bases fitting TRBD1. Germline loops: CDR1 MDHEN, CDR2 SYDVKM. The CDR3 consists of 18 residues. The V segment lost 7 bases and the J segment 8 bases; nucleotides outside the gene matches: 20.

V and J are TRBV11-2 and TRBJ2-5; a weak D match, TRBD2 (5 bases). Germline-derived CDR1 and CDR2 are SGHAT and FQNNGV. The germline V and J ends were trimmed by 5 bases and 5 bases, with 21 bases remaining between them. The CDR3 contains 16 residues. Here the CDR3 reads CASSPEGSPKRETQYF. For the CDR3, the DNA is TGTGCCAGCAGCCCAGAGGGCAGTCCCAAAAGGGAGACCCAGTACTTC.

This clone was found a few times. The chain joins TRBV6-7 to TRBJ2-1, with TRBD2 matching 12 bases. TRBV6-7 is identified as an open reading frame with a role that is uncertain. Losses at the gene ends were 7 bases for V and 1 base for J; bases not matched to a gene: 11. The CDR3 totals 18 residues. The DNA for the CDR3 is TGTGCCAGCACCTATCCCCCTAGCGGGAGGGAATCCTACAATGAGCAGTTCTTC. Its protein is CASTYPPSGRESYNEQFF.

The rearrangement links TRBV7-2 to TRBJ1-2; D is uncertain. The CDR3 sequence is 14 residues long. Germline V gene sequence: CDR1 SGHTA, CDR2 FQGNSA. The V gene lost 4 bases and the J gene lost 2 bases, with 11 bases spanning the gap. The DNA of the CDR3 is TGTGCCAGCAGCTCCCCTGCCAGGAACTATGGCTACACCTTC. Translation gives CASSSPARNYGYTF.